One sample yielded the 26 T cell receptor beta chains listed below, sequenced in a study of CD8 T cells in ankylosing spondylitis. Study-wide findings and caveats: Blood from ankylosing spondylitis patients appeared to carry a characteristic eight-variant TCR beta motif.

TCRdb called the 5' RACE reads again in MiXCR, with one record for every CDR3 protein. The data show some 840,000 distinct CDR3 sequences, about 10% seen once. These TCRs are of unknown antigen specificity. Sample: blood, either unsorted or a sorted T cell fraction (not recorded which). Source of these receptors: a male donor with ankylosing spondylitis.

This clonotype was found a few times. The V gene is TRBV7-9, the J gene TRBJ2-1; 8 bases align to TRBD2. There are 14 residues in the CDR3. The germline V gene encodes CDR1 SEHNR and CDR2 FQNEAQ (reference sequence). The V segment lost 6 bases and the J segment 3 bases; nucleotides outside the gene matches: 4. The DNA for the CDR3 is TGTGCCAGCAGACCAAGCGGGAGCTACAATGAGCAGTTCTTC. This translates into CASRPSGSYNEQFF. The variable domain in full, completed from reference TRBV7-9 and TRBJ2-1, reads DTGVSQNPRHKITKRGQNVTFRCDPISEHNRLYWYRQTLGQGPEFLTYFQNEAQLEKSRLLSDRFSAERPKGSFSTLEIQRTEQGDSAMYLCASRPSGSYNEQFFGPGTRLTVL.

In this sample, this clonotype turned up once. This chain uses TRBV15 with TRBJ1-1; 8 nucleotides line up with TRBD1. The CDR3 has 17 amino acids. Germline V gene data show CDR1 as LNHNV and CDR2 as YYDKDF (reference sequence). Unmatched junction bases numbered 7, after V lost 0 bases and J lost 1 base. The CDR3 loop is CATSRDIWTGRNTEAFF. CDR3 coding DNA: TGTGCCACCAGCAGAGATATTTGGACAGGGAGGAACACTGAAGCTTTCTTT.

The chain joins TRBV7-2 to TRBJ1-1; D is unclear. This CDR3 spans 14 amino acids. The germline gives CDR1 SGHTA, CDR2 FQGNSA. V lost 3 bases, J lost 2 bases, and 10 bases lay in between. Written as DNA, the CDR3 is TGTGCCAGCAGCTTCCTAACAGTAAACACTGAAGCTTTCTTT. The encoded protein is CASSFLTVNTEAFF.

Of note for this clonotype: A junction boundary mismatches the germline segment, possibly from a read error. The rearrangement joins TRBV5-6 to TRBJ2-7, with unresolved D. The CDR3 is 14 amino acids. Germline lookup yields CDR1 SGHDT and CDR2 YYEEEE. The CDR3 is CASSLPVGSSEQYF. The CDR3 nucleotides read TGTGCCAGCAGCCTCCCGGTGGGTTCCTCCGAGCAGTACTTC.

The chain joins TRBV7-2 to TRBJ2-3; TRBD2 aligns across 9 bases. The J segment lost 2 bases and the V segment lost 5 bases, leaving 8 bases of the junction unmatched. The CDR3 covers 16 residues. The germline CDR1 and CDR2 sequences are SGHTA and FQGNSA. DNA of the CDR3: TGTGCCAGCAGCACCAGAGCGGGGGGAAACACAGATACGCAGTATTTT. The encoded protein is CASSTRAGGNTDTQYF.

This chain joins TRBV11-2 and TRBJ2-7; D unclear. Germline V gene lookup returns CDR1 SGHAT and CDR2 FQNNGV. There are 15 residues in the CDR3. The germline V and J ends were trimmed by 1 base and 3 bases, with 13 bases remaining between them. The CDR3 DNA is TGTGCCAGCAGCTTAGGAGTACAGCCCTTCTACGAGCAGTACTTC. Translating gives CASSLGVQPFYEQYF.

The chain carries TRBV20-1 and TRBJ2-7, with 8 positions matching TRBD1. The trim removed 3 bases at V and 5 bases at J, leaving 9 bases unmatched. The CDR3 has 14 residues. Looked up from germline, CDR1 is DFQATT and CDR2 is SNEGSKA (reference sequence). CDR3 sequence reads: CSASLPRDRNEQYF. The CDR3 coding sequence is TGCAGTGCTAGTCTGCCGAGGGACAGGAACGAGCAGTACTTC.

This clonotype turned up a few times. J is TRBJ1-3 and V is TRBV29-1; TRBD1 might be the D (5 bases). With 7 bases removed from V and 4 bases from J, the gap between germline ends came to 14 bases. There are 13 residues in the CDR3. Looked up from germline, CDR1 is SQVTM and CDR2 is ANQGSEA. The CDR3 region has the DNA TGCAGCGCCGGAGGGGCGAGCGGAAACACCATATATTTT. Its translation: CSAGGASGNTIYF.

This clonotype was observed a few times. The chain carries TRBV29-1 and TRBJ2-5; 9 bases are shared with TRBD2. There are 14 residues in the CDR3. Germline values: CDR1 SQVTM, CDR2 ANQGSEA. The junction had 6 bases not matched to a gene; V was cut back by 6 bases and J by 1 base. In nucleotides, the CDR3 is TGCAGCGTGGAGCGGGGGGACCTCCAAGAGACCCAGTACTTC. Its protein product is CSVERGDLQETQYF.

The CDR3 DNA reads TGCGCCAGCAGATGGACGGCCAACTATGGCTACACCTTC. Protein: CASRWTANYGYTF. The chain carries TRBV5-1 and TRBJ1-2; D gene uncertain. CDR1 and CDR2 (germline): SGHRS, YFSETQ. The CDR3 runs to 13 residues. V lost 5 bases and J 2 bases, leaving 10 bases between the germline ends.

This clonotype was counted ten times or more. V usage is TRBV29-1 and J usage is TRBJ2-5; unclear D gene. V lost 6 bases and J lost 5, with 13 bases in between. The CDR3 length is 12 residues. In germline, CDR1 is SQVTM, CDR2 ANQGSEA. The CDR3 region is CSVAEVVETQYF. The CDR3, as DNA: TGCAGCGTGGCGGAAGTGGTTGAGACCCAGTACTTC. The whole variable domain, remainder taken from reference TRBV29-1 and TRBJ2-5, is SAVISQKPSRDICQRGTSLTIQCQVDSQVTMMFWYRQQPGQSLTLIATANQGSEATYESGFVIDKFPISRPNLTFSTLTVSNMSPEDSSIYLCSVAEVVETQYFGPGTRLLVL.

This clonotype was observed a handful of times. The J gene is TRBJ1-2, the V gene TRBV29-1; D uncertain. The V and J ends lost 0 bases and 13 bases respectively, with 15 bases between them. Per the germline V gene, CDR1 is SQVTM and CDR2 is ANQGSEA. This CDR3 spans 12 amino acids. The CDR3 bases are TGCAGCGTTGAAGAAGATAGGGAGGCCTTCACCTTC. Amino acid sequence: CSVEEDREAFTF.

The chain is built from TRBV4-3 and TRBJ1-2; D remains unclear. Germline CDR1 and CDR2: LGHNA and YSLEER. The CDR3 has 14 residues. The V end lost 0 bases, the J end lost 5 bases, and 10 bases lay between the germline ends. The CDR3 is CASSQDDFGYGYTF. The CDR3 DNA reads as TGCGCCAGCAGCCAAGATGATTTCGGGTATGGCTACACCTTC.

The chain couples TRBV30 to TRBJ1-2; perhaps TRBD1 as D (5 bases). With 0 bases removed from V and 2 bases from J, the gap between germline ends came to 10 bases. This CDR3 region has 14 residues. Germline values: CDR1 GTSNPN, CDR2 SVGIG (reference sequence). The CDR3 region has the DNA TGTGCCTGGAGTGTATCTCGGACAAACTATGGCTACACCTTC. Translation: CAWSVSRTNYGYTF.

Only a few counts were recorded for this clonotype. The chain uses TRBV20-1 and TRBJ1-2; D is ambiguous. The CDR3 covers 13 residues. CDR1 and CDR2 from the germline V gene are DFQATT and SNEGSKA (reference sequence). Trimming stripped 3 bases from V and 0 bases from J, with 8 bases between. The CDR3 DNA reads TGCAGTGCTAGGCGCCGCACTAACTATGGCTACACCTTC. It yields the protein CSARRRTNYGYTF.

This clonotype was counted ten times or more. The chain couples TRBV29-1 to TRBJ1-3; possible D gene TRBD1, 5 bases. This CDR3 is 12 amino acids long. Germline loops: CDR1 SQVTM, CDR2 ANQGSEA. Trimming stripped 7 bases from V and 4 bases from J, with 11 bases between. This chain's CDR3 is CSAGTAGNTIYF. The DNA of the CDR3 is TGCAGCGCCGGGACTGCAGGAAACACCATATATTTT.

The V gene is TRBV28, the J gene TRBJ2-7, with 7 bases aligning to TRBD1. Per germline, CDR1 MDHEN and CDR2 SYDVKM. CDR3 size: 14 residues. The J segment lost 2 bases and the V segment lost 4 bases, leaving 5 bases of the junction unmatched. CDR3 in DNA: TGTGCCAGCAGTTACGGACAGGTGACCTACGAGCAGTACTTC. Protein product: CASSYGQVTYEQYF.

This clonotype was observed a few times. The chain has TRBV5-1 and TRBJ1-1, with D possibly being TRBD1 (5 bases). The V gene lost 4 bases and the J gene lost 6 bases, with 13 bases spanning the gap. Germline CDR1 SGHRS, CDR2 YFSETQ. This CDR3 spans 13 amino acids. The DNA of the CDR3 is TGCGCCAGCAGCCGGGACTTGCCCTCTGAAGCTTTCTTT. Translation gives CASSRDLPSEAFF. Supplemented by reference TRBV5-1 and TRBJ1-1, the full variable domain reads KAGVTQTPRYLIKTRGQQVTLSCSPISGHRSVSWYQQTPGQGLQFLFEYFSETQRNKGNFPGRFSGRQFSNSRSEMNVSTLELGDSALYLCASSRDLPSEAFFGQGTRLTVV.

This clonotype was observed a few times. The chain has TRBV18 and TRBJ2-3; 11 nucleotides line up with TRBD2. The CDR3 spans 16 residues. Germline V gene lookup returns CDR1 KGHSH and CDR2 LQKENI. V lost 5 bases, J lost 5 bases, and 9 bases stayed unmatched. Here the CDR3 reads CASSSSGRLIRDTQYF. DNA for the CDR3: TGTGCCAGCTCATCTAGCGGGAGGCTGATTCGAGATACGCAGTATTTT.

There are many counts of this clonotype. The chain has TRBV27 and TRBJ2-7, with 7 bases matching TRBD1. The CDR3 loop spans 19 amino acids. Trimming cost V 2 bases and J 7 bases; bases outside gene matches: 23. CDR1 is MNHEY and CDR2 is SMNVEV in the germline V gene (reference sequence). DNA for the CDR3: TGTGCCAGCAGTTTACACAGAGAAACCAAAGATCACTCGGGACAGGAGCAGTACTTC. This gives the protein CASSLHRETKDHSGQEQYF.

The table lists this clonotype with many counts. This chain connects TRBV10-3 to TRBJ1-2; 8 bases fit TRBD1. The CDR3 consists of 13 residues. J gave up 2 bases and V 6 bases, and 2 bases lay outside the gene matches. Germline CDR1 ENHRY, CDR2 SYGVKD. In nucleotides, the CDR3 is TGTGCCATCAGACGACAGGGGAACTATGGCTACACCTTC. As protein: CAIRRQGNYGYTF.

This clonotype has at least ten counts. V usage is TRBV3-1 and J usage is TRBJ2-7; D unclear. Germline CDR1 is LGHDT and CDR2 is YNNKEL (reference sequence). V lost 1 base and J lost 2, with 3 bases in between. CDR3 length equals 12 residues. In nucleotides, the CDR3 is TGTGCCAGCAGCCAAGTTGCCTACGAGCAGTACTTC. Translated: CASSQVAYEQYF.

This clonotype came up a few times. The chain joins TRBV5-6 to TRBJ2-3; no firm D call. Per the germline V gene, CDR1 is SGHDT and CDR2 is YYEEEE. Trimming removed 7 bases from V and 2 bases from J, with 14 bases in between. The CDR3 sequence is 14 residues long. DNA of the CDR3: TGTGCCAGCCCCATTCCGCCGCCCACAGATACGCAGTATTTT. This sequence encodes CASPIPPPTDTQYF.

This sequence joins TRBV20-1 and TRBJ2-6, with D tentatively TRBD1 (6 bases). The CDR3 has 14 residues. With 5 bases removed from V and 4 bases from J, the gap between germline ends came to 12 bases. From germline, CDR1 is DFQATT and CDR2 SNEGSKA (reference sequence). CDR3 loop: CSAPQGRGANVLTF. CDR3 sequence (DNA): TGCAGTGCTCCACAGGGCCGGGGGGCCAACGTCCTGACTTTC.

This clonotype was counted many times. This chain connects TRBV20-1 to TRBJ1-1; D call uncertain. Germline-derived CDR1 and CDR2 are DFQATT and SNEGSKA (reference sequence). The CDR3 has 14 amino acids. Trimming stripped 2 bases from V and 0 bases from J, with 10 bases between. The DNA for the CDR3 is TGCAGTGCTAGAAGGCGCCGGATGAACACTGAAGCTTTCTTT. It translates to CSARRRRMNTEAFF.

The sample holds a few counts of this clonotype. Here the CDR3 reads CASSLAGPTEAFF. The CDR3 bases are TGCGCCAGCAGCTTGGCCGGGCCCACTGAAGCTTTCTTT. J is TRBJ1-1 and V is TRBV5-1; no reliable D call. The CDR3 is made up of 13 amino acids. V dropped 0 bases and J dropped 4 bases, with 7 bases sitting between them. In germline, CDR1 is SGHRS, CDR2 YFSETQ.